The rows below give T cell receptor beta chains drawn from one sample of a study of OX40 agonist ivuxolimab in advanced cancers. Profiling relied on immunoSEQ multiplex PCR, and the TCRdb table lists in-frame clones only, not all of them. Of 70,000 to 80,000 clones in the sample, roughly three quarters were seen once. This specimen consisted of CD4+ or CD8+ T cells sorted from blood, obtained in a trial of the OX40 agonist ivuxolimab. The receptors stem from an adult with an advanced solid tumor such as melanoma, head and neck, liver or kidney cancer. The CDR3 runs from the conserved cysteine through the conserved F or W. A D gene is named only where the DNA matches it firmly. Clone sizes are given selectively: once, few, many, or a class where the clone is expanded.

J	V	D	size	CDR3	DNA
TRBJ2-2	TRBV7-2	TRBD1	once	CASSSQGTGELFF	TGTGCCAGCAGCTCACAGGGGACCGGGGAGCTGTTTTTT
TRBJ2-1	TRBV7-2	-	-	CASSRIQTGNNEQFF	TGTGCCAGCAGCCGAATTCAAACAGGGAACAATGAGCAGTTCTTC
TRBJ1-1	TRBV6-1	-	few	CASDFSGAGTEAFF	TGTGCCAGCGACTTCTCAGGGGCAGGCACTGAAGCTTTCTTT
TRBJ2-5	TRBV2	-	-	CASSEKPGGETQYF	TGTGCCAGCAGTGAAAAGCCAGGCGGAGAGACCCAGTACTTC
TRBJ1-2	TRBV9	-	many	CASSPGQRDGYTF	TGTGCCAGCAGCCCAGGACAGAGGGATGGCTACACCTTC
TRBJ1-1	TRBV2	-	few	CASSPRMNTEAFF	TGTGCCAGCAGTCCAAGAATGAACACTGAAGCTTTCTTT
TRBJ2-2	TRBV25-1	-	-	CASSESGGLGTGELFF	TGTGCCAGCAGTGAATCAGGGGGGCTCGGCACCGGGGAGCTGTTTTTT
TRBJ1-1	TRBV5-5	-	-	CASSSDIMNTEAFF	TGTGCCAGCAGCTCGGACATCATGAACACTGAAGCTTTCTTT
TRBJ2-1	TRBV7-9	-	-	CASSLPLSQRNVNEQFF	TGTGCCAGCAGCCTACCCCTTAGCCAGCGGAACGTGAATGAGCAGTTCTTC
TRBJ1-6	TRBV18	-	-	CASSQNDRYNSPLHF	TGTGCCAGCTCACAAAATGACAGGTATAATTCACCCCTCCACTTT